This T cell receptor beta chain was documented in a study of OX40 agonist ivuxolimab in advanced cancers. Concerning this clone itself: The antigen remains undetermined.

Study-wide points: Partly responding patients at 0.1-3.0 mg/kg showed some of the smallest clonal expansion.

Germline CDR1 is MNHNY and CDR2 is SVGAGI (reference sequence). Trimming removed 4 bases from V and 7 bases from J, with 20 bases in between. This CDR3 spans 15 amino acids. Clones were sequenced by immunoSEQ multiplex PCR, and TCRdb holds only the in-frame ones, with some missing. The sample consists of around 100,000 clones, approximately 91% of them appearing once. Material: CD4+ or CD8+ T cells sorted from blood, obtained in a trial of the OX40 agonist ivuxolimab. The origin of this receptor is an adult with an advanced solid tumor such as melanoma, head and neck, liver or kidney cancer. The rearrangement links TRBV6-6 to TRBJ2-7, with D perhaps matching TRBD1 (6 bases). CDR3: CASSLRTAPFGEQYF. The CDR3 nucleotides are TGTGCCAGCAGTTTGCGGACAGCTCCCTTTGGGGAGCAGTACTTC.